This paragraph reports one T cell receptor beta chain. The CDR3 totals 13 residues. The V and J ends lost 8 bases and 8 bases, in that order; junction bases with no gene match: 2. CDR1 and CDR2 from the germline V gene are SGHTA and FQGTGA. This specimen comes from a study of blood T cell repertoires in COVID-19. Study at large: The United States, Italy and Spain provided the acute and convalescent COVID-19 samples. PBMCs, B-cell-depleted T cells, or T cells provided the cDNA or gDNA that made up the material.

Original processing notes: Amplifying reference gene primers gave estimates of nucleated cell counts. Sequencing used immunoSEQ multiplex PCR; TCRdb keeps in-frame clones, though not all of them. For V, J and clone size, that table is used; D and trimming come from the DNA. The sample shows some 29,000 clones, about 80% of them seen only once. Sequenced sample: peripheral blood. The chain links TRBV7-3 to TRBJ2-1; TRBD2 matches 14 bases. This TCR was recovered from a man between 65 and 85 years old with acute or convalescent COVID-19. CDR3 nucleotides: TGTGCCAGCGGGACTAGCGGGAGCGATGAGCAGTTCTTC. Its translation is CASGTSGSDEQFF.